The 20 T cell receptor beta chains below come from one sample, sequenced in a study of OX40 agonist ivuxolimab in advanced cancers. Clones were read by immunoSEQ multiplex PCR, and TCRdb kept only the in-frame ones, dropping some. Of approximately 70,000 clones listed, 84% are singletons. The specimen was CD4+ or CD8+ T cells sorted from blood, collected in a trial of the OX40 agonist ivuxolimab. Receptors originate from an adult with an advanced solid tumor such as melanoma, head and neck, liver or kidney cancer.

This clone came up once. The chain is built from TRBV30 and TRBJ2-4; perhaps TRBD1 as D (5 bases). This CDR3 contains 13 residues. V was cut by 2 bases and J by 2 bases, with 7 bases left in between. Germline assignment: CDR1 GTSNPN and CDR2 SVGIG (reference sequence). The CDR3 coding sequence is TGTGCCTGGAGTCGGACACCCAAAAACATTCAGTACTTC. It codes for CAWSRTPKNIQYF.

This clone was found a few times. The chain employs TRBV7-9 and TRBJ1-1; D remains unclear. V gave up 6 bases and J gave up 3 bases, with 8 bases separating them. From germline, CDR1 is SEHNR and CDR2 FQNEAQ (reference sequence). The CDR3 totals 12 residues. The CDR3 region has the DNA TGTGCCAGCAGGACATGGGACACTGAAGCTTTCTTT. Its translation is CASRTWDTEAFF.

The genes are TRBV5-4 and TRBJ1-2; TRBD1 is a possible D gene (5 bases). CDR3 length equals 14 residues. Trimming took off 5 bases at V and 7 bases at J, with 18 bases between the two ends. Germline V gene sequence: CDR1 SGHNT, CDR2 YYREEE (reference sequence). CDR3 DNA sequence: TGTGCCAGCAGGGACGTTAGAGGGGCGGGTGGCTACACCTTC. This codes for CASRDVRGAGGYTF.

The chain has TRBV15 and TRBJ1-4, with D tentatively TRBD1 (5 bases). The CDR3 runs 15 residues. V was clipped by 0 bases and J by 8 bases, with 13 bases between them. Germline V gene sequence: CDR1 LNHNV, CDR2 YYDKDF (reference sequence). The chain's CDR3 is CATSRDGSRGEKLFF. In DNA, the CDR3 is TGTGCCACCAGCAGAGATGGCAGCCGGGGGGAAAAACTGTTTTTT.

V usage is TRBV19 and J usage is TRBJ2-7, with TRBD2 identical over 11 bases. The germline V gene has CDR1 LNHDA and CDR2 SQIVND (reference sequence). With V trimmed by 5 bases and J by 2 bases, 14 bases remained unmatched. The CDR3 is 18 residues long. This CDR3 reads CASSGTSGAYLEPYEQYF. As DNA, the CDR3 is TGTGCCAGTAGTGGGACTAGCGGAGCGTACCTAGAACCCTACGAGCAGTACTTC.

J is TRBJ2-3 and V is TRBV5-6; 9 bases map to TRBD1. This CDR3 is built from 16 residues. With 1 base clipped from V and 1 base from J, the junction kept 4 bases outside the gene matches. Germline CDR1 is SGHDT and CDR2 is YYEEEE. The CDR3 is CASSLRRTGGTDTQYF. CDR3 nucleotide sequence: TGTGCCAGCAGCTTGAGAAGGACAGGGGGCACAGATACGCAGTATTTT.

The J gene is TRBJ1-2, the V gene TRBV7-2, with TRBD1 matching over 7 bases. The CDR3 sequence is 15 residues long. Germline CDR1 reads SGHTA; CDR2 reads FQGNSA. J gave up 4 bases and V 5 bases, and 10 bases lay outside the gene matches. The CDR3 here is CASSIRTGSSYGYTF. In DNA, the CDR3 is TGTGCCAGCAGCATCCGGACAGGATCCTCCTATGGCTACACCTTC.

In this sample, this clone turned up once. The CDR3: CASSENSGTDQPQHF. CDR3 DNA: TGTGCCAGCAGTGAAAATTCAGGGACTGATCAGCCCCAGCATTTT. The chain couples TRBV6-1 to TRBJ1-5; tentative D call: TRBD1 (5 bases). This CDR3 has 15 residues. CDR1 is MNHNS and CDR2 is SASEGT in the germline V gene. V was trimmed by 2 bases and J by 5 bases, leaving 13 bases between them.

This chain links TRBV4-1 with TRBJ1-5; TRBD1 is a possible D gene (6 bases). This CDR3 is 16 amino acids long. Germline CDR1 reads MGHRA; CDR2 reads YSYEKL. Between the trimmed V and J ends, which lost 3 bases and 2 bases, there was a span of 14 bases. CDR3: CASSQEIGQRNQPQHF. The CDR3 DNA reads as TGCGCCAGCAGCCAGGAGATAGGACAGCGCAATCAGCCCCAGCATTTT.

The chain couples TRBV16 to TRBJ1-1; no definite D call. Germline V gene sequence: CDR1 KGHSY, CDR2 FQNENV. Trimming took 0 bases from V and 4 from J, leaving 9 bases between them. CDR3 length equals 14 residues. DNA for the CDR3: TGTGCCAGCAGCCAATCCGGCAAGGCCACTGAAGCTTTCTTT. Translated, it gives CASSQSGKATEAFF.

V and J are TRBV10-3 and TRBJ1-2; 11 nucleotides agree with TRBD1. V dropped 10 bases and J dropped 0; count of bases not matched to a gene: 7. This CDR3 region has 15 residues. The V gene's germline CDR1 is ENHRY and CDR2 SYGVKD. The CDR3, as DNA: TGTGCCACCAGGGACAGGGGGGACACTAACTATGGCTACACCTTC. This gives the protein CATRDRGDTNYGYTF.

Turning to this clone: Germline is not matched at one junction end, which may reflect a read error. V gene TRBV9 combines with J gene TRBJ2-5; D gene uncertain. The CDR3 runs 15 residues. The germline CDR1 and CDR2 sequences are SGDLS and YYNGEE. CDR3 protein: CASSVASRPQGTQYF. CDR3 in DNA: TGTGCCAGCAGCGTAGCTTCCAGACCACAAGGGACCCAGTACTTC. Full variable domain (rest looked up from reference TRBV9 and TRBJ2-5): DSGVTQTPKHLITATGQRVTLRCSPRSGDLSVYWYQQSLDQGLQFLIQYYNGEERAKGNILERFSAQQFPDLHSELNLSSLELGDSALYFCASSVASRPQGTQYFGPGTRLLVL.

This chain joins TRBV5-1 and TRBJ1-2; D not resolved. The germline CDR1 and CDR2 sequences are SGHRS and YFSETQ. The CDR3 sequence is 15 residues long. V was shortened by 4 bases and J by 4 bases, with 17 bases between the two germline ends. The CDR3 sequence: CASSVGSPIPYGYTF. In DNA form, the CDR3 reads TGCGCCAGCAGCGTCGGCAGTCCTATACCCTATGGCTACACCTTC.

This clone turned up a few times. This chain joins TRBV5-1 and TRBJ2-7; 11 positions match TRBD1. The CDR3 covers 14 residues. Germline loops: CDR1 SGHRS, CDR2 YFSETQ. The junction had 7 bases not matched to a gene; V was cut back by 2 bases and J by 9 bases. The chain's CDR3 is CASSLGQGAYGQYF. The CDR3 DNA reads TGCGCCAGCAGCTTAGGACAGGGGGCGTATGGGCAGTACTTC.

V gene TRBV7-9 combines with J gene TRBJ2-5, with TRBD1 matching over 9 bases. With 3 bases clipped from V and 11 bases from J, the junction kept 10 bases outside the gene matches. CDR1 and CDR2 (germline): SEHNR, FQNEAQ (reference sequence). CDR3 length equals 14 residues. CDR3 residues: CASSLGQGIWEQYF. The CDR3 DNA reads TGTGCCAGCAGCTTGGGACAGGGAATTTGGGAGCAGTACTTC.

Only a few counts were recorded for this clone. The chain combines TRBV6-1 with TRBJ1-3; unclear D gene. Between the trimmed V and J ends, which lost 6 bases and 0 bases, there was a span of 6 bases. The CDR3 runs 13 residues. Germline loops: CDR1 MNHNS, CDR2 SASEGT. CDR3 residues: CASRQSSGNTIYF. The CDR3 coding sequence is TGTGCCAGCAGACAGAGCTCTGGAAACACCATATATTTT.

The chain couples TRBV4-2 to TRBJ2-2, with TRBD1 matching over 7 bases. V lost 0 bases and J lost 2; bases outside the gene matches: 6. Per the germline V gene, CDR1 is LGHNA and CDR2 is YNFKEQ. The CDR3 has 17 residues. CDR3 in amino acids: CASSQDMGDSNTGELFF. The CDR3 bases are TGTGCCAGCAGCCAAGATATGGGGGACAGTAACACCGGGGAGCTGTTTTTT.

The chain combines TRBV7-9 with TRBJ2-2; 8 bases are shared with TRBD2. The CDR3 sequence is 17 residues long. The junction had 12 bases not matched to a gene; V was cut back by 5 bases and J by 4 bases. Germline CDR1 reads SEHNR; CDR2 reads FQNEAQ (reference sequence). CDR3 in DNA: TGTGCCAGCAGCCCAATTCGACCGGGGGGGGCCACCGGGGAGCTGTTTTTT. Amino acids: CASSPIRPGGATGELFF.

This clone has only a few counts. The CDR3 region is CASSLIRGTHYEQYF. The CDR3 nucleotides read TGTGCCAGCAGCCTTATCAGGGGGACACACTACGAGCAGTACTTC. The chain recombines TRBV28 with TRBJ2-7; 7 bases are a match to TRBD1. The junction had 11 bases not matched to a gene; V was cut back by 6 bases and J by 3 bases. This CDR3 has 15 amino acids. The germline gives CDR1 MDHEN, CDR2 SYDVKM.

This rearrangement joins TRBV28 to TRBJ1-3; D unresolved. CDR3 length: 13 residues. Trimming took off 7 bases at V and 5 bases at J, with 12 bases between the two ends. Germline values: CDR1 MDHEN, CDR2 SYDVKM. Written as DNA, the CDR3 is TGTGCCAGCATCGGAGTTTGGCGAAACACCATATATTTT. This translates into CASIGVWRNTIYF.